Sequencing of this TCR beta chain was carried out in a study of blood T cells in healthy people across ages. The CDR3 length is 11 residues. V lost 0 bases and J lost 5, with 3 bases in between. Germline CDR1 SGDLS, CDR2 YYNGEE. Combining a sample-barcoded 5' primer with a J-beta primer mix, a second PCR ran for about 6 to 12 cycles. TCRdb analysed the 5' RACE reads with MiXCR anew, one entry per CDR3 protein. Of roughly 800,000 distinct CDR3 sequences listed, approximately 25% are singletons. These records were also assigned to another study, of T cells of mothers and their children.

The specimen was blood. This rearrangement joins TRBV9 to TRBJ2-7; D call uncertain. The receptor was derived from a boy between 10 and 17 years old in good health. As DNA, the CDR3 is TGTGCCAGCAGCGTAGATGACGAGCAGTACTTC. Translating gives CASSVDDEQYF.